This TCR beta chain is drawn from a study of blood T cell repertoires in COVID-19. Those who participated ranged in age from roughly 18 to 95 years and resided in roughly 26 US areas. Which cohort a participant joined came from the clinical history participants gave. The assay was immunoSEQ multiplex PCR, and TCRdb's table has in-frame clones only and misses some. The table records some 400,000 clones, 75% to 90% of them present only once. Sample: PBMCs or T cells enriched from blood (not recorded which). The TCR comes from a man under 40 who had recovered from COVID-19.

The CDR3 region has the DNA TGTGCCAGCAGCGCGGACAGGGGGGTCTATGGCTACACCTTC. Protein sequence: CASSADRGVYGYTF. V usage is TRBV5-5 and J usage is TRBJ1-2, with 10 bases matching TRBD1. This CDR3 comprises 14 residues. Germline V gene sequence: CDR1 SGHKS, CDR2 YYEKEE (reference sequence). The V gene end was trimmed by 4 bases and the J gene end by 4 bases; junction bases not matched to a gene: 4.